This T cell receptor (beta chain) originates from a study of T cell repertoires in cytomegalovirus infection. Looking at the study overall: HLA-B-restricted CMV epitopes that are well studied were used alongside recently identified HLA-C-restricted ones. Carrying CMV and the relevant HLA type showed in public TCR beta signatures.

The CDR3 is 16 residues long. CDR1 is SGHAT and CDR2 is FQNNGV in the germline V gene. The junction had 11 bases not matched to a gene; V was cut back by 4 bases and J by 6 bases. The study, taken as a whole, reports: Dominant in the ex vivo response were TCR beta clonotypes restricted by HLA-C and specific for CMV. Of the TCR beta families, the public ones yielded a cumulative frequency that identified carriers of CMV plus the relevant HLA.

At least ten counts were recorded for this clonotype. Antigen: not known. MiXCR, applied by TCRdb to the reads, yields one record per CDR3 protein. The sample holds over 100,000 distinct CDR3 sequences, around 31% seen once. Sequences were derived from CD8+ T cells from cultured PBMCs, sampled from culture after CMV antigen stimulation. This chain uses TRBV11-2 with TRBJ1-5; TRBD1 matches at 8 bases. The receptor was isolated from a human donor in good health (CMV status not recorded). Some clones in this sample may be carry-over from other donors' samples. The CDR3 region is CASSSSEAGGGQPQHF. DNA of the CDR3: TGTGCCAGCAGCTCTAGCGAGGCAGGGGGCGGTCAGCCCCAGCATTTT.